Below, 27 T cell receptor beta chains from the same sample are listed, as sequenced in a study of blood T cell repertoires in COVID-19. Produced via immunoSEQ multiplex PCR; TCRdb's table is partial and in-frame only. In the table there are 110,000 or so clones, more than 70% of which are singletons. The specimen was peripheral blood. The receptors come from a woman between 65 and 79 years old who had recovered from COVID-19.

The chain is built from TRBV10-3 and TRBJ2-5; the D gene is possibly TRBD2 (6 bases). Germline values: CDR1 ENHRY, CDR2 SYGVKD. This CDR3 is built from 14 residues. The V gene lost 5 bases and the J gene lost 2 bases, with 12 bases spanning the gap. CDR3 protein: CAISSTGGQETQYF. CDR3 sequence (DNA): TGTGCCATCAGTTCGACCGGGGGTCAAGAGACCCAGTACTTC.

This chain uses TRBV7-9 with TRBJ2-4; a weak D match, TRBD2 (6 bases). Germline V gene lookup returns CDR1 SEHNR and CDR2 FQNEAQ (reference sequence). The CDR3 is made up of 17 amino acids. The V and J ends lost 2 bases and 4 bases respectively, with 18 bases between them. This CDR3 is CASSLSLGWREKNIQYF. CDR3 DNA: TGTGCCAGCAGCTTATCACTTGGCTGGAGGGAGAAAAACATTCAGTACTTC.

The V call is TRBV18, the J call TRBJ1-4; D may be TRBD1 (6 bases). Deletions cut 1 base from V and 8 bases from J, with 8 bases between. This CDR3 contains 13 residues. Germline V gives CDR1 KGHSH, CDR2 LQKENI. The CDR3 protein is CASSPRQEEKLFF. In DNA form, the CDR3 reads TGTGCCAGCTCACCACGACAGGAAGAAAAACTGTTTTTT. Full variable domain (outside the CDR3, taken from reference TRBV18 and TRBJ1-4): NAGVMQNPRHLVRRRGQEARLRCSPMKGHSHVYWYRQLPEEGLKFMVYLQKENIIDESGMPKERFSAEFPKEGPSILRIQQVVRGDSAAYFCASSPRQEEKLFFGSGTQLSVL.

This chain uses TRBV4-1 with TRBJ2-2, with unresolved D. CDR3 length equals 17 residues. CDR1 and CDR2 from the germline V gene are MGHRA and YSYEKL. The V and J ends lost 4 bases and 1 base respectively, with 16 bases between them. DNA for the CDR3: TGCGCCAGCAGCCTAAGAAGTTGGGCAGGGAACACCGGGGAGCTGTTTTTT. Its protein product is CASSLRSWAGNTGELFF.

This clone was recorded only once. The chain joins TRBV7-2 to TRBJ1-4, with a weak D call TRBD1 (6 bases). The CDR3 contains 14 residues. Germline assignment: CDR1 SGHTA and CDR2 FQGNSA. Trimming stripped 3 bases from V and 5 bases from J, with 10 bases between. The DNA for the CDR3 is TGTGCCAGCAGCTTGGCAGGGGAGAATGAAAAACTGTTTTTT. The encoded protein is CASSLAGENEKLFF.

This clone has just a few counts. The gene calls are TRBV28 and TRBJ2-1; 11 nucleotides agree with TRBD1. The V and J ends lost 5 bases and 5 bases, in that order; junction bases with no gene match: 11. The CDR3 is 17 residues long. The V gene's germline CDR1 is MDHEN and CDR2 SYDVKM. CDR3 sequence (DNA): TGTGCCAGCAGTCCGGGACAGGGGGGAACTAGAGACAATGAGCAGTTCTTC. This encodes CASSPGQGGTRDNEQFF.

This clone was seen a single time. This chain links TRBV11-2 with TRBJ2-3; 12 bases agree with TRBD1. The CDR3 is 17 residues long. V was pared by 3 bases and J by 7 bases, with 11 bases of the junction left unmatched. CDR1 SGHAT and CDR2 FQNNGV come from the germline V gene. This chain's CDR3 is CASSFLGRDRGRNTQYF. DNA for the CDR3: TGTGCCAGCAGCTTTCTGGGGAGGGACAGGGGGCGGAATACGCAGTATTTT.

The chain's CDR3 is CASSQRHLYEQYF. The CDR3 coding sequence is TGTGCCAGCAGCCAAAGACACTTATACGAGCAGTACTTC. The chain links TRBV3-1 (or the pseudogene TRBV3-2) to TRBJ2-7; D unresolved. CDR1 is LGHDT, CDR2 YNNKEL, per germline (reference sequence). This CDR3 contains 13 residues. V lost 2 bases and J 4 bases, leaving 9 bases between the germline ends.

CDR3 sequence: CATSSTPYEQYF. In DNA, the CDR3 is TGTGCCACCAGCAGCACTCCATACGAGCAGTACTTC. The chain employs TRBV15 and TRBJ2-7; D is uncertain. The germline V gene has CDR1 LNHNV and CDR2 YYDKDF (reference sequence). The CDR3 is made up of 12 amino acids. V lost 3 bases, J lost 4 bases, and 7 bases lay in between.

In its sample, this clone was seen once. The chain is built from TRBV14 and TRBJ2-5, with 11 bases fitting TRBD1. Germline V lookup: CDR1 SGHDN, CDR2 FVKESK. This CDR3 is built from 15 residues. With V trimmed by 1 base and J by 5 bases, 3 bases remained unmatched. CDR3 sequence (DNA): TGTGCCAGCAGCCAAGGGACAGGGGGCTGGGAGACCCAGTACTTC. It encodes CASSQGTGGWETQYF.

The rearrangement joins TRBV4-2 to TRBJ2-7; 7 bases are shared with TRBD1. Germline assignment: CDR1 LGHNA and CDR2 YNFKEQ. V shed 1 base, J shed 3 bases, and the junction held 6 bases outside the gene matches. The CDR3 has 15 residues. The DNA of the CDR3 is TGTGCCAGCAGCCAAGGACAGGGCCCCAGCTACGAGCAGTACTTC. Its protein is CASSQGQGPSYEQYF.

The chain uses TRBV5-6 and TRBJ1-1; maybe TRBD1 (6 bases). The ends were cut back, 2 bases at V and 6 bases at J, with 14 bases in the middle. CDR1 SGHDT and CDR2 YYEEEE come from the germline V gene. The CDR3 runs 14 residues. In nucleotides, the CDR3 is TGTGCCAGCAGCTTAGGGGGTGGTCATTCTGAAGCTTTCTTT. Encoded protein: CASSLGGGHSEAFF.

This chain links TRBV29-1 with TRBJ2-3; 13 bases fit TRBD2. The CDR3 totals 18 residues. Germline lookup yields CDR1 SQVTM and CDR2 ANQGSEA. The trim removed 1 base at V and 1 base at J, leaving 8 bases unmatched. As DNA, the CDR3 is TGCAGCGTTGAAGGGCTTGGACTAGCGGGAGTACGCACAGATACGCAGTATTTT. As protein: CSVEGLGLAGVRTDTQYF.

This chain links TRBV7-2 with TRBJ2-2; tentative D call: TRBD1 (6 bases). Germline CDR1 and CDR2: SGHTA and FQGNSA. The CDR3 spans 15 residues. Trimming took 2 bases from V and 1 from J, leaving 8 bases between them. CDR3 coding DNA: TGTGCCAGCAGCTTATTAGGGGGGAACACCGGGGAGCTGTTTTTT. It specifies CASSLLGGNTGELFF.

The CDR3 bases are TGTGCCAGCAGCTTAGGACTAGTGGCGAATGAGCAGTTCTTC. Residues: CASSLGLVANEQFF. The J gene is TRBJ2-1, the V gene TRBV7-2, with a weak D call TRBD2 (6 bases). CDR1 is SGHTA, CDR2 FQGNSA, per germline. The V gene lost 1 base and the J gene lost 7 bases, with 11 bases spanning the gap. CDR3 length equals 14 residues.

The chain recombines TRBV6-2 or TRBV6-3 with TRBJ2-1, with 16 nucleotides matching TRBD2. CDR3 length: 18 residues. Germline V gene data show CDR1 as MNHEY and CDR2 as SVGEGT. V lost 4 bases, J lost 8 bases, and 11 bases stayed unmatched. This CDR3 is CASSLLVGTSGRADEQFF. Here the CDR3 DNA reads TGTGCCAGCAGTTTGCTGGTCGGGACTAGCGGGAGGGCCGATGAGCAGTTCTTC.

V is TRBV18 and J is TRBJ2-7, with TRBD1 matching 8 bases. The V gene end was trimmed by 2 bases and the J gene end by 5 bases; junction bases not matched to a gene: 14. This CDR3 has 17 residues. Germline assignment: CDR1 KGHSH and CDR2 LQKENI. The CDR3 here is CASSPTKWAGGSDEQYF. The CDR3 nucleotides read TGTGCCAGCTCACCAACGAAATGGGCAGGGGGCTCTGACGAGCAGTACTTC. The variable domain in full, completed from reference TRBV18 and TRBJ2-7, reads NAGVMQNPRHLVRRRGQEARLRCSPMKGHSHVYWYRQLPEEGLKFMVYLQKENIIDESGMPKERFSAEFPKEGPSILRIQQVVRGDSAAYFCASSPTKWAGGSDEQYFGPGTRLTVT.

The J gene is TRBJ2-5, the V gene TRBV5-4; 11 bases agree with TRBD1. Germline lookup yields CDR1 SGHNT and CDR2 YYREEE (reference sequence). The CDR3 length is 16 residues. V was clipped by 0 bases and J by 4 bases; unmatched bases: 5. The CDR3 DNA reads as TGTGCCAGCAGCTTGGCGGGACAGGGGGTAAGAGAGACCCAGTACTTC. Protein product: CASSLAGQGVRETQYF.

This chain uses TRBV5-1 with TRBJ2-3, with a weak D call TRBD2 (6 bases). Germline V gene data show CDR1 as SGHRS and CDR2 as YFSETQ. Deletions cut 4 bases from V and 0 bases from J, with 15 bases between. The CDR3 spans 16 residues. The CDR3 loop is CASSGRGTISTDTQYF. CDR3 nucleotides: TGCGCCAGCAGCGGGCGGGGCACCATTAGCACAGATACGCAGTATTTT. The full variable domain, in which reference TRBV5-1 and TRBJ2-3 provide the parts outside the CDR3, is KAGVTQTPRYLIKTRGQQVTLSCSPISGHRSVSWYQQTPGQGLQFLFEYFSETQRNKGNFPGRFSGRQFSNSRSEMNVSTLELGDSALYLCASSGRGTISTDTQYFGPGTRLTVL.

The genes are TRBV5-4 and TRBJ2-7; 8 bases line up with TRBD2. The V gene end was trimmed by 3 bases and the J gene end by 0 bases; junction bases not matched to a gene: 5. Germline values: CDR1 SGHNT, CDR2 YYREEE (reference sequence). The length of the CDR3 is 15 residues. CDR3 region: CASSSGGAVSYEQYF. DNA of the CDR3: TGTGCCAGCAGCTCCGGGGGGGCCGTCTCCTACGAGCAGTACTTC.

V gene TRBV6-2 or TRBV6-3 combines with J gene TRBJ2-7; 10 nucleotides align to TRBD2. CDR1 and CDR2 from the germline V gene are MNHEY and SVGEGT. The CDR3 is 15 amino acids. V was pared by 5 bases and J by 3 bases, with 7 bases of the junction left unmatched. The DNA for the CDR3 is TGTGCCAGCAGTACTGGACTAGCGGCTTACTACGAGCAGTACTTC. Translation: CASSTGLAAYYEQYF.

J is TRBJ1-5 and V is TRBV18; D is unclear. Trimming pared 2 bases from V and 0 bases from J, leaving 17 bases between. The CDR3 runs 18 residues. Germline loops: CDR1 KGHSH, CDR2 LQKENI. The CDR3 sequence: CASSPGRGQLNSNQPQHF. The CDR3 DNA is TGTGCCAGCTCACCAGGTCGAGGTCAACTTAATAGCAATCAGCCCCAGCATTTT.

The chain combines TRBV7-9 with TRBJ1-2; 7 nucleotides line up with TRBD1. Trimming at V came to 5 bases and at J to 4 bases, leaving 4 bases not matched to a gene. The CDR3 contains 13 residues. The germline gives CDR1 SEHNR, CDR2 FQNEAQ (reference sequence). Here the CDR3 reads CASSEQGIYGYTF. The CDR3 DNA follows: TGTGCCAGCAGCGAACAGGGGATCTATGGCTACACCTTC.

This rearrangement joins TRBV5-1 to TRBJ2-6, with TRBD1 as a possible D gene (5 bases). Germline CDR1 is SGHRS and CDR2 is YFSETQ. CDR3 size: 15 residues. V lost 2 bases, J lost 0 bases, and 6 bases lay in between. This CDR3 is CASSFDSSGANVLTF. DNA for the CDR3: TGCGCCAGCAGCTTCGACAGCTCTGGGGCCAACGTCCTGACTTTC.

The chain employs TRBV14 and TRBJ1-1; no firm D call. CDR3 length equals 13 residues. The V and J ends lost 5 bases and 0 bases respectively, with 7 bases between them. Germline V lookup: CDR1 SGHDN, CDR2 FVKESK. The DNA of the CDR3 is TGTGCCAGCAGCGCCGCTATGAACACTGAAGCTTTCTTT. This translates into CASSAAMNTEAFF.

The V call is TRBV7-3, the J call TRBJ2-5; D may be TRBD2 (6 bases). CDR1 is SGHTA, CDR2 FQGTGA, per germline. V lost 0 bases, J lost 4 bases, and 9 bases lay in between. The CDR3 runs 14 residues. The CDR3 here is CASSLTGGAETQYF. CDR3 nucleotide sequence: TGTGCCAGCAGCTTAACGGGAGGAGCAGAGACCCAGTACTTC.

This clone appeared a single time. This chain links TRBV5-5 with TRBJ1-5; TRBD1 might be the D (5 bases). The CDR3 has 14 residues. Germline-derived CDR1 and CDR2 are SGHKS and YYEKEE (reference sequence). Trimming removed 1 base at V and 7 bases at J, with 12 bases between. The CDR3 sequence is CASSLMTEEQPQHF. The CDR3 DNA reads as TGTGCCAGCAGCTTGATGACAGAGGAGCAGCCCCAGCATTTT.